This T cell receptor (beta chain) was identified during a study of cytomegalovirus exposure and HLA in healthy donors. Study-wide results and caveats: It was found in a later analysis that first-cohort TCR clusters tended to co-occur in the 130 or so validation repertoires. Most TCR sequences showed up rarely, but some public TCRs showed up in many donors. The study recorded 150 to 200 TCR beta chains that were cytomegalovirus-associated.

Clones were sequenced by immunoSEQ multiplex PCR, and TCRdb holds only the in-frame ones, with some missing. The sample lists about 150,000 clones, 70% to 90% seen once, with approximately 2.2% in the top ten. It was the roughly 130-subject validation cohort, separate from the roughly 700-subject first cohort, to which the donors belonged. Concerning this clone: No antigen is known for it.

This sequence originates from a human donor in good health. Sequencing was carried out using PBMCs.

DNA for the CDR3: TGTGCCAGCCAACCCACAGGCCATTACATTCAGTACTTC. Encoded protein: CASQPTGHYIQYF. The V and J genes are TRBV7-2 and TRBJ2-4; D may be TRBD1 (5 bases). Per the germline V gene, CDR1 is SGHTA and CDR2 is FQGNSA. V gave up 8 bases and J gave up 8 bases, with 16 bases separating them. The CDR3 is made up of 13 amino acids. Full variable domain (remainder filled in from reference TRBV7-2 and TRBJ2-4): GAGVSQSPSNKVTEKGKDVELRCDPISGHTALYWYRQSLGQGLEFLIYFQGNSAPDKSGLPSDRFSAERTGGSVSTLTIQRTQQEDSAVYLCASQPTGHYIQYFGAGTRLSVL.